The 10 T cell receptor beta chains presented below share a single source sample, sequenced in a study of blood T cell repertoires in COVID-19. Sequenced by immunoSEQ multiplex PCR; TCRdb stores in-frame clones only, minus some. The data show over 20,000 clones, with 80% to 90% seen just once and roughly 15% held by the top ten. Material for sequencing was peripheral blood. Every receptor here comes from a man aged 65 to 79 with acute or convalescent COVID-19.

The rearrangement joins TRBV3-1 (or the pseudogene TRBV3-2) to TRBJ2-3; D perhaps matches TRBD2 (6 bases). V lost 3 bases, J lost 0 bases, and 16 bases lay in between. Germline lookup yields CDR1 LGHDT and CDR2 YNNKEL (reference sequence). The CDR3 is 17 residues long. The CDR3 nucleotides are TGTGCCAGCAGCCAGTACTTTCACGGGGGAAGCACAGATACGCAGTATTTT. Its translation: CASSQYFHGGSTDTQYF.

The chain has TRBV27 and TRBJ2-3; 10 nucleotides match TRBD1. CDR1 is MNHEY, CDR2 SMNVEV, per germline (reference sequence). Unmatched junction bases numbered 5, after V lost 2 bases and J lost 3 bases. The CDR3 sequence is 16 residues long. CDR3 sequence reads: CASSLKDRGRTDTQYF. Here the CDR3 DNA reads TGTGCCAGCAGTTTAAAAGACAGGGGGCGGACAGATACGCAGTATTTT.

The V call is TRBV21-1, the J call TRBJ1-2; the DNA was not used to check the table's D call, TRBD1. TRBV21-1 is termed a pseudogene. CDR3 length: 16 amino acids. The CDR3, as DNA: TGTGCCAGCAGCATCGCGAGGGTCCTAGGGGGCTATGGCTACACCTTC. Amino acids: CASSIARVLGGYGYTF.

Written as DNA, the CDR3 is TGTGCCAGCTCACGGGGACTAGCGGAAGAGACCCAGTACTTC. This codes for CASSRGLAEETQYF. The chain uses TRBV18 and TRBJ2-5; 11 nucleotides align to TRBD2. Unmatched junction bases numbered 1, after V lost 4 bases and J lost 3 bases. Germline-derived CDR1 and CDR2 are KGHSH and LQKENI. The CDR3 runs 14 residues.

V usage is TRBV11-2 and J usage is TRBJ2-5, with TRBD2 matching over 9 bases. The germline CDR1 and CDR2 sequences are SGHAT and FQNNGV. The CDR3 runs 17 residues. Trimming at V came to 5 bases and at J to 1 base, leaving 11 bases not matched to a gene. In nucleotides, the CDR3 is TGTGCCAGCAGCCGTCCTATAGCGGGAGCTCTCCAAGAGACCCAGTACTTC. Translation gives CASSRPIAGALQETQYF.

This chain connects TRBV7-2 to TRBJ2-1; 8 positions match TRBD1. Germline CDR1 and CDR2: SGHTA and FQGNSA. V was pared by 5 bases and J by 8 bases, with 8 bases of the junction left unmatched. This CDR3 is 14 amino acids long. This chain's CDR3 is CASSEDRGIYEQFF. The CDR3, as DNA: TGTGCCAGCAGCGAAGACAGGGGAATCTATGAGCAGTTCTTC.

The chain carries TRBV5-4 and TRBJ2-7; possible D gene TRBD1, 5 bases. V was trimmed by 4 bases and J by 0 bases, leaving 11 bases between them. The length of the CDR3 is 14 residues. Germline loops: CDR1 SGHNT, CDR2 YYREEE (reference sequence). The CDR3 spells CASSTDRRSYEQYF. The CDR3 region has the DNA TGTGCCAGCAGCACTGACAGACGCTCCTACGAGCAGTACTTC.

This chain uses TRBV15 with TRBJ2-1; 7 positions agree with TRBD2. V trimming: 0 bases; J trimming: 5 bases; junction bases outside the gene matches: 7. Germline CDR1 reads LNHNV; CDR2 reads YYDKDF (reference sequence). The CDR3 is 16 residues long. As DNA, the CDR3 is TGTGCCACCAGCAGAGATGCGGCTAGCGGCAACAATGAGCAGTTCTTC. It translates to CATSRDAASGNNEQFF.

This chain connects TRBV5-1 to TRBJ2-1; 8 bases map to TRBD2. Trimming cost V 1 base and J 2 bases; bases outside gene matches: 5. This CDR3 has 16 amino acids. In germline, CDR1 is SGHRS, CDR2 YFSETQ. As DNA, the CDR3 is TGCGCCAGCAGCTTGTCGGGAGGGCCCCCCTACAATGAGCAGTTCTTC. It encodes CASSLSGGPPYNEQFF.

The J gene is TRBJ1-1, the V gene TRBV10-3; 9 bases line up with TRBD1. This CDR3 has 17 amino acids. With 6 bases clipped from V and 1 base from J, the junction kept 12 bases outside the gene matches. Germline loops: CDR1 ENHRY, CDR2 SYGVKD. The chain's CDR3 is CAISGTGTGRENTEAFF. The CDR3 DNA reads TGTGCCATCAGCGGCACCGGGACAGGGCGGGAGAACACTGAAGCTTTCTTT.